The 21 T cell receptor beta chains in this list originate from one sample, sequenced in a study of siplizumab effects on memory and regulatory T cells (dated by TCRdb to the late 2010s). Library prep was done by the immunoSEQ multiplex PCR assay. This is the immuneACCESS table as TCRdb keeps it, with only in-frame sequences that have V and J called. A part of the clones is gone; compared with another copy, unresolved V genes explain less than half, and the rest is unexplained. This sample lists about 70,000 clones; about 87% were detected once. Jointly, the top ten make up about 1.7% of the sample. Source material: Tregs sorted from blood. These receptor sequences come from a human donor in good health.

The chain uses TRBV7-9 and TRBJ2-5, with D maybe TRBD1 (6 bases). Near its end, the DNA agrees better with TRBJ2-7, so the J call may be wrong. Germline V CDR1 and CDR2: SEHNR, FQNEAQ (reference sequence). The CDR3 loop spans 16 amino acids. The CDR3 bases are TGTGCCAGCAGCCACGCCTGGACAGCTTCAAGCTACGAGCAGTACTTC. Amino acid sequence: CASSHAWTASSYEQYF.

The chain recombines TRBV9 with TRBJ2-2; D is unresolved. The CDR3 runs 16 residues. Between the trimmed V and J ends, which lost 4 bases and 2 bases, there was a span of 15 bases. Germline CDR1 SGDLS, CDR2 YYNGEE. The chain's CDR3 is CASSPRPSSNTGELFF. CDR3 bases: TGTGCCAGCAGCCCCCGTCCCTCTAGTAACACCGGGGAGCTGTTTTTT.

The chain is built from TRBV7-3 and TRBJ2-3; 9 bases agree with TRBD2. Per the germline V gene, CDR1 is SGHTA and CDR2 is FQGTGA. V was pared by 3 bases and J by 5 bases, with 9 bases of the junction left unmatched. The CDR3 contains 16 residues. For the CDR3, the DNA is TGTGCCAGCAGCTTTCTTCCAGCGGGAGGTGGAGATACGCAGTATTTT. It yields the protein CASSFLPAGGGDTQYF.

V and J are TRBV7-9 and TRBJ2-5; perhaps TRBD2 as D (5 bases). This CDR3 region has 14 residues. CDR1 and CDR2 from the germline V gene are SEHNR and FQNEAQ (reference sequence). V lost 1 base and J lost 4, with 10 bases in between. The DNA for the CDR3 is TGTGCCAGCAGCTTAGAACTAGTTGGAGAGACCCAGTACTTC. It codes for CASSLELVGETQYF.

A few counts support this clone. The V gene is TRBV5-6, the J gene TRBJ1-2, with D maybe TRBD1 (5 bases). This CDR3 is built from 14 residues. With 2 bases removed from V and 7 bases from J, the gap between germline ends came to 15 bases. From germline, CDR1 is SGHDT and CDR2 YYEEEE. Here the CDR3 reads CASSFAGLRGGYTF. CDR3 DNA: TGTGCCAGCAGCTTCGCAGGCCTAAGGGGTGGCTACACCTTC.

The J gene is TRBJ2-7, the V gene TRBV19; possibly TRBD1 for D (6 bases). V lost 5 bases, J lost 0 bases, and 14 bases lay in between. This CDR3 has 15 residues. Germline loops: CDR1 LNHDA, CDR2 SQIVND (reference sequence). CDR3 loop: CASSWADSLSYEQYF. The CDR3 nucleotides are TGTGCCAGTAGTTGGGCGGACAGCCTCTCCTACGAGCAGTACTTC.

Note on this clone: This sample includes further DNA sequences coding for the same CDR3. The J gene is TRBJ2-5, the V gene TRBV20-1; D is undetermined. The CDR3 extends over 10 amino acids. V was pared by 5 bases and J by 2 bases, with 3 bases between. The germline CDR1 and CDR2 sequences are DFQATT and SNEGSKA (reference sequence). CDR3 region: CSASQETQYF. As DNA, the CDR3 is TGCAGTGCTTCACAAGAGACCCAGTACTTC.

This clone came up once. The V call is TRBV5-1, the J call TRBJ2-3; D may match TRBD1 or TRBD2 (5 bases each). Germline V gene lookup returns CDR1 SGHRS and CDR2 YFSETQ. The CDR3 totals 15 residues. Trimming cost V 1 base and J 2 bases, with 11 bases left between them. Here the CDR3 reads CASSLRGAYTDTQYF. Here the CDR3 DNA reads TGCGCCAGCAGCTTGCGAGGGGCGTACACAGATACGCAGTATTTT.

The chain recombines TRBV11-2 with TRBJ2-7; the match to TRBD1 covers 7 bases. Per germline, CDR1 SGHAT and CDR2 FQNNGV. CDR3 length equals 14 residues. With V trimmed by 2 bases and J by 3 bases, 4 bases remained unmatched. CDR3 coding DNA: TGTGCCAGCAGCTTAATGCGACAGGGCTACGAGCAGTACTTC. Its translation is CASSLMRQGYEQYF.

This clone occurred once. This sequence joins TRBV7-3 and TRBJ2-1, with 8 positions matching TRBD2. CDR3 length: 15 amino acids. With V trimmed by 5 bases and J by 4 bases, 7 bases remained unmatched. Per the germline V gene, CDR1 is SGHTA and CDR2 is FQGTGA. CDR3 amino acids: CASSPVAGFYNEQFF. Written as DNA, the CDR3 is TGTGCCAGCAGCCCTGTAGCGGGGTTTTACAATGAGCAGTTCTTC.

The CDR3 DNA is TGTGCCAGCAGCCCCGGGACTAGGAGCTCCTACGAGCAGTACTTC. This encodes CASSPGTRSSYEQYF. The chain combines TRBV6-5 with TRBJ2-7, with 8 nucleotides matching TRBD2. With V trimmed by 6 bases and J by 0 bases, 7 bases remained unmatched. This CDR3 is built from 15 residues. Germline CDR1 reads MNHEY; CDR2 reads SVGAGI.

CDR3 amino acids: CASSPLPGLVGTGELFF. CDR3 nucleotides: TGCGCCAGCAGCCCTTTACCGGGCCTAGTAGGCACCGGGGAGCTGTTTTTT. The chain carries TRBV5-1 and TRBJ2-2, with D unresolved. In germline, CDR1 is SGHRS, CDR2 YFSETQ. Trimming stripped 4 bases from V and 4 bases from J, with 20 bases between. The CDR3 consists of 17 residues. Using reference TRBV5-1 and TRBJ2-2 for the parts outside the CDR3, the full variable domain is KAGVTQTPRYLIKTRGQQVTLSCSPISGHRSVSWYQQTPGQGLQFLFEYFSETQRNKGNFPGRFSGRQFSNSRSEMNVSTLELGDSALYLCASSPLPGLVGTGELFFGEGSRLTVL.

This sequence joins TRBV12-5 and TRBJ1-2; D is undetermined. Trimming stripped 1 base from V and 2 bases from J, with 5 bases between. The germline V gene has CDR1 LGHNT and CDR2 FRNRAP. The CDR3 is made up of 13 amino acids. The CDR3 nucleotides read TGTGCTAGTGGTTTGGGACCGAACTATGGCTACACCTTC. This codes for CASGLGPNYGYTF.

The chain recombines TRBV28 with TRBJ1-5, with a tentative D call TRBD1 (5 bases). The V gene's germline CDR1 is MDHEN and CDR2 SYDVKM. The V end was cut by 5 bases, the J end by 10 bases, with 18 bases between. The CDR3 length is 14 residues. The CDR3 spells CASSPGTSISPQHF. The CDR3 DNA follows: TGTGCCAGCAGTCCCGGGACTTCAATCAGCCCCCAGCATTTT.

The chain is built from TRBV30 and TRBJ2-2; 9 bases are shared with TRBD2. The V gene end was trimmed by 4 bases and the J gene end by 5 bases; junction bases not matched to a gene: 20. The CDR3 runs to 19 residues. Per the germline V gene, CDR1 is GTSNPN and CDR2 is SVGIG (reference sequence). The CDR3 loop is CAWTGLTSGQKFWTGELFF. In nucleotides, the CDR3 is TGTGCCTGGACCGGGCTAACTAGCGGGCAGAAGTTTTGGACCGGGGAGCTGTTTTTT.

This chain connects TRBV28 to TRBJ2-3, with 7 bases lining up with TRBD2. Germline V gene data show CDR1 as MDHEN and CDR2 as SYDVKM. V was clipped by 5 bases and J by 8 bases; unmatched bases: 7. The CDR3 is 13 amino acids. CDR3 nucleotides: TGTGCCAGCAGTACGACTAGCAGAACTACGCAGTATTTT. Amino acids: CASSTTSRTTQYF.

The rearrangement links TRBV7-9 to TRBJ1-4; a possible D gene is TRBD1 (6 bases). Germline loops: CDR1 SEHNR, CDR2 FQNEAQ (reference sequence). V shed 3 bases and J shed 2 bases, with 10 bases lying between them. The CDR3 runs to 15 residues. CDR3 sequence (DNA): TGTGCCAGCAGCTTGGGGCAGGGGACTAATGAAAAACTGTTTTTT. Protein product: CASSLGQGTNEKLFF.

The chain has TRBV6-5 and TRBJ1-4, with 8 bases lining up with TRBD1. Germline V gene sequence: CDR1 MNHEY, CDR2 SVGAGI. The CDR3 loop spans 15 amino acids. Losses at the gene ends were 5 bases for V and 3 bases for J; bases not matched to a gene: 5. CDR3 loop: CASSTGQGANEKLFF. The CDR3 DNA reads TGTGCCAGCAGTACCGGACAGGGTGCTAATGAAAAACTGTTTTTT.

The CDR3 DNA sequence: TGTGCCACCAGCTTCTACAGGGGTTTCGCCTCGAGTGGGGCCAACGTCCTGACTTTC. Translating it yields CATSFYRGFASSGANVLTF. V gene TRBV15 combines with J gene TRBJ2-6, with 7 bases matching TRBD1. There are 19 residues in the CDR3. Germline loops: CDR1 LNHNV, CDR2 YYDKDF (reference sequence). Losses at the gene ends were 5 bases for V and 3 bases for J; bases not matched to a gene: 16.

The chain links TRBV6-6 to TRBJ1-4, with a tentative D call TRBD1 (6 bases). The ends were cut back, 2 bases at V and 6 bases at J, with 13 bases in the middle. There are 15 residues in the CDR3. Germline CDR1 MNHNY, CDR2 SVGAGI (reference sequence). DNA of the CDR3: TGTGCCAGCAGTTACGTCCGAGGGGGGTATGAAAAACTGTTTTTT. This codes for CASSYVRGGYEKLFF.

The chain joins TRBV4-2 to TRBJ2-3; 11 nucleotides align to TRBD2. Per germline, CDR1 LGHNA and CDR2 YNFKEQ. With 5 bases clipped from V and 2 bases from J, the junction kept 6 bases outside the gene matches. The CDR3 has 16 residues. Here the CDR3 DNA reads TGTGCCAGCAGCTTGGGGACTAGCGGACTCACAGATACGCAGTATTTT. This encodes CASSLGTSGLTDTQYF.